Below are 20 T cell receptor beta chains sequenced from a single sample in a study of tumor and adjacent non-tumor tissue in lung cancer. No cell sorting was done before RNA was extracted from the tissue. The library came from three nested PCR rounds adapted from ARM-PCR protocols. Via MiXCR, TCRdb re-called the multiplex PCR reads, giving one row per CDR3 protein. The data hold some 84,000 distinct CDR3 sequences, with around two thirds observed a single time. Material: lung tumor tissue. These receptors all stem from a man between 70 and 80 years old with non-small cell lung cancer.

This clonotype appeared a few times. The genes are TRBV20-1 and TRBJ1-6; D perhaps matches TRBD1 (5 bases). CDR1 is DFQATT and CDR2 is SNEGSKA in the germline V gene (reference sequence). The V end was cut by 1 base, the J end by 4 bases, with 32 bases between. The CDR3 sequence is 22 residues long. The CDR3 reads CSARGTQYWGVEGYGYNSPLHF. CDR3 DNA: TGCAGTGCTAGAGGAACTCAGTACTGGGGGGTTGAGGGGTACGGATATAATTCACCCCTCCACTTT.

On this clonotype itself: This may be a read error, as it is one base from a much larger clone. V usage is TRBV5-6 and J usage is TRBJ1-2; possibly TRBD1 for D (6 bases). The CDR3 extends over 15 amino acids. The V gene's germline CDR1 is SGHDT and CDR2 YYEEEE. CDR3 residues: CANSLALGASDGYTF. The CDR3 nucleotides are TGTGCCAACAGCTTGGCCCTGGGGGCGTCGGACGGCTACACCTTC. Based on the CDR3 plus reference TRBV5-6 and TRBJ1-2, the full variable domain is DAGVTQSPTHLIKTRGQQVTLRCSPKSGHDTVSWYQQALGQGPQFIFQYYEEEERQRGNFPDRFSGHQFPNYSSELNVNALLLGDSALYLCANSLALGASDGYTFGSGTRLTVV.

Worth noting for this clonotype: At one boundary the junction diverges from the germline segment, which might be a read error. The chain is built from TRBV6-1 and TRBJ2-2; D is perhaps TRBD1 (6 bases). The CDR3 consists of 15 residues. The V gene's germline CDR1 is MNHNS and CDR2 SASEGT. The CDR3 DNA reads TGTGCCAGCAAACGGGGACACCAGACAGCCGGGGATCTGTTTTTC. Its protein product is CASKRGHQTAGDLFF.

A remark on this clonotype: Possible read error: a much larger clone is one base away. V and J are TRBV20-1 and TRBJ2-3, with D maybe TRBD2 (5 bases). CDR1 DFQATT and CDR2 SNEGSKA come from the germline V gene (reference sequence). CDR3 length: 13 amino acids. The CDR3 here is CSTSQSRADTQYF. The DNA for the CDR3 is TGCAGTACTAGTCAGTCGCGGGCAGATACGCAGTATTTT.

With regard to this clonotype: A much larger clone lies a single base off, so this may be a read error. The V call is TRBV7-8, the J call TRBJ2-5, with D hard to call. The germline V and J ends were trimmed by 3 bases and 1 base, with 9 bases remaining between them. The CDR3 spans 14 residues. The V gene's germline CDR1 is SGHVS and CDR2 FQNEAQ. The CDR3 spells CASSFWVGQETQYF. CDR3 in DNA: TGTGCCAGCAGCTTTTGGGTAGGCCAAGAGACCCAGTACTTC.

This clonotype was detected ten times or more. The chain has TRBV4-1 and TRBJ2-1, with 7 bases that match TRBD2. There are 13 residues in the CDR3. Trimming took 3 bases from V and 9 from J; bases not matched to a gene: 5. Looked up from germline, CDR1 is MGHRA and CDR2 is YSYEKL. For the CDR3, the DNA is TGCGCCAGCAGCCAGCTTGGGGGGGGTGAGCAGTTCTTC. It translates to CASSQLGGGEQFF.

As for this clonotype: This CDR3 is missing its conserved last phenylalanine or tryptophan, likely due to a read error. V and J are TRBV4-2 and TRBJ1-5; tentatively, D is TRBD1 (6 bases). CDR1 and CDR2 from the germline V gene are LGHNA and YNFKEQ. This CDR3 has 18 amino acids. CDR3 protein: CAGSQGRMQGMSNQPQHL. Here the CDR3 DNA reads TGTGCCGGCAGTCAAGGGAGGATGCAGGGGATGAGCAATCAGCCCCAGCATCTT.

To note about this clonotype: It may be a read error: a sequence one base away is much more abundant. The CDR3 ends on some other residue instead of the conserved phenylalanine or tryptophan, so this is likely a read error. V usage is TRBV6-1 and J usage is TRBJ2-2; no firm D call. Looked up from germline, CDR1 is MNHNS and CDR2 is SASEGT. The CDR3 contains 13 residues. Trimming left V 6 bases short and J 8 bases short, with 13 bases between. The CDR3 here is CASRAPNSGELFY. The CDR3 DNA follows: TGTGCCAGCAGGGCACCCAACTCAGGGGAGCTGTTTTAT.

Concerning this clonotype itself: One end of the junction fails to match germline, which may point to a read error. The chain employs TRBV10-3 and TRBJ2-7; 11 nucleotides line up with TRBD1. This CDR3 is 14 amino acids long. The germline V gene encodes CDR1 ENHRY and CDR2 SYGVKD. The DNA of the CDR3 is TGTGTCATCAGTGGCCGGGACAGGGGGTACGAGCATTGCTTC. It is translated as CVISGRDRGYEHCF.

In the case of this clonotype: This clone may be a read error of a much larger clone one base away. This sequence joins TRBV5-4 and TRBJ2-1, with D possibly TRBD2 on 6 matching bases. Germline CDR1 SGHNT, CDR2 YYREEE (reference sequence). V dropped 8 bases and J dropped 6 bases, with 30 bases sitting between them. The CDR3 runs to 18 residues. The chain's CDR3 is CARSASPFSRREGNEQFF. DNA of the CDR3: TGTGCCAGAAGTGCCTCCCCCTTTAGCCGGAGGGAAGGCAATGAGCAGTTCTTC.

Concerning this clonotype itself: It may be a read error: a sequence one base away is much more abundant. The rearrangement joins TRBV6-1 to TRBJ2-6; D not certain. Trimming removed 2 bases at V and 4 bases at J, with 24 bases between. The CDR3 totals 20 residues. Germline V gives CDR1 MNHNS, CDR2 SASEGT. The CDR3 loop reads CASSELGSRRDSPGANVLTF. Written as DNA, the CDR3 is TGTGCCAGCAGTGAATTGGGCTCAAGGCGAGATTCCCCGGGGGCCAACGTCCTGACTTTC.

Worth noting for this clonotype: At one boundary the junction diverges from the germline segment, which might be a read error. This chain connects TRBV6-4 to TRBJ2-2; tentatively, D is TRBD1 (6 bases). The CDR3 consists of 14 residues. Germline V gene sequence: CDR1 MRHNA, CDR2 SNTAGT. The CDR3 sequence: CASCDSGDTGELFF. The CDR3 DNA reads as TGTGCCAGCTGTGACTCAGGGGACACCGGGGAGCTGTTTTTT.

As for this clonotype: The CDR3 end shows no conserved phenylalanine or tryptophan, and so a read error is likely. This chain links TRBV11-2 with TRBJ2-2; D remains ambiguous. CDR1 SGHAT and CDR2 FQNNGV come from the germline V gene. The germline V and J ends were trimmed by 4 bases and 4 bases, with 10 bases remaining between them. This CDR3 region has 14 residues. The chain's CDR3 is CASSSRTVTGELFY. Written as DNA, the CDR3 is TGTGCCAGCAGCTCCCGGACGGTCACCGGGGAGCTGTTTTAT.

As for this clonotype: A read error may account for a junction end that differs from germline. CDR3 nucleotide sequence: TGTGCCAGCAGTTACTCAGCATGGGCCTACGTCCTGACTTTC. This translates into CASSYSAWAYVLTF. This chain connects TRBV6-5 to TRBJ2-6, with D unclear. In germline, CDR1 is MNHEY, CDR2 SVGAGI. The CDR3 has 14 amino acids.

With regard to this clonotype: A junction end diverges from the germline sequence, so it may reflect a read error. This chain uses TRBV11-2 with TRBJ2-7; D perhaps matches TRBD1 (5 bases). Per germline, CDR1 SGHAT and CDR2 FQNNGV. This CDR3 has 14 residues. The CDR3 DNA is TGTGCCAACAGCTCAGGAGACAGATACTACGAGCAGTACTTC. This gives the protein CANSSGDRYYEQYF.

Comments on this clonotype: The CDR3 ends on some other residue instead of the conserved phenylalanine or tryptophan, so this is likely a read error. V and J are TRBV12-3 or TRBV12-4 and TRBJ2-5, with D possibly being TRBD1 or TRBD2 (5 bases each). The CDR3 is 13 residues long. As DNA, the CDR3 is TGTGCCAGTAGTTTGTGGGACGGAGAGACTCAGTACCTT. Translated, it gives CASSLWDGETQYL.

Notes on this clonotype: Given the absence of the conserved phenylalanine or tryptophan at the CDR3 end, a read error is likely. It is unclear where the CDR3 begins or ends on the DNA, so no DNA is shown, and the CDR3 is as TCRdb lists it. The CDR3 protein is CASSLASDTWTQHL. The chain carries TRBV5-8 and TRBJ1-5; TRBD1, the D gene given by the table, was not confirmed from the DNA. Germline values: CDR1 SGHTS, CDR2 YDEGEE. From its first to its last residue, the CDR3 has 14 amino acids.

Comments on this clonotype: Its ends do not fully match the called genes, so a read error is possible. The chain joins TRBV5-1 to TRBJ2-1; the D is unclear. The CDR3 loop spans 13 amino acids. Germline V gene lookup returns CDR1 SGHRS and CDR2 YFSETQ. The CDR3 DNA reads as TGCGTCAGCAGCTTGTTGAACCCCGGCCAGGAGTTCTTC. Amino acids: CVSSLLNPGQEFF.

As concerns this clonotype: The junction differs from germline at one of its ends, possibly a read error. This chain joins TRBV11-2 and TRBJ2-4; a possible D gene is TRBD2 (6 bases). The CDR3 consists of 14 residues. The germline V gene has CDR1 SGHAT and CDR2 FQNNGV. Written as DNA, the CDR3 is TGTGCCAGCAGCCTGCCGGAGGGCAGAAACAATCAGTACTTC. It is translated as CASSLPEGRNNQYF.

V usage is TRBV4-2 and J usage is TRBJ2-7; D tentatively reads TRBD1 or TRBD2 (7 bases each). This CDR3 contains 15 residues. CDR1 is LGHNA, CDR2 YNFKEQ, per germline. In DNA, the CDR3 is TGTGCTAACAGCCAAGCGGGACAGTCGAGCTACGAGCAGTACTTC. This gives the protein CANSQAGQSSYEQYF.